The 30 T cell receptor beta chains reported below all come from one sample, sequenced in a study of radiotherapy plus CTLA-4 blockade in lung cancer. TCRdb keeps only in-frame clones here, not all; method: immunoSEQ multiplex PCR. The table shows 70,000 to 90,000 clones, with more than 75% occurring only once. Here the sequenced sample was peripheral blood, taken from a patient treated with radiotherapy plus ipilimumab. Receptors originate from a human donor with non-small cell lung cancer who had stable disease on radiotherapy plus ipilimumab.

DNA for the CDR3: TGCGCCAGCAGCATACTCCGGGACAGGGATCCGGAGCAGTACTTC. Encoded protein: CASSILRDRDPEQYF. The chain has TRBV5-1 and TRBJ2-7, with TRBD1 matching over 9 bases. The CDR3 covers 15 residues. The V and J ends lost 4 bases and 7 bases, in that order; junction bases with no gene match: 12. CDR1 is SGHRS and CDR2 is YFSETQ in the germline V gene.

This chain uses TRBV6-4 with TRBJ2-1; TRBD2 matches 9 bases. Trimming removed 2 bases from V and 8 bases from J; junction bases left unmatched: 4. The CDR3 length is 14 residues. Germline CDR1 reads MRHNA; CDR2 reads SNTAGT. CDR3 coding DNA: TGTGCCAGCAGTGACCTAGCGGGAAGCGATGAGCAGTTCTTC. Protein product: CASSDLAGSDEQFF.

This CDR3 is CASSVGEGLVSNEQFF. Written as DNA, the CDR3 is TGTGCCAGCAGCGTAGGAGAGGGACTAGTTAGTAATGAGCAGTTCTTC. The chain is built from TRBV9 and TRBJ2-1; 8 bases line up with TRBD2. J gave up 7 bases and V 0 bases, and 9 bases lay outside the gene matches. This CDR3 has 16 residues. In germline, CDR1 is SGDLS, CDR2 YYNGEE.

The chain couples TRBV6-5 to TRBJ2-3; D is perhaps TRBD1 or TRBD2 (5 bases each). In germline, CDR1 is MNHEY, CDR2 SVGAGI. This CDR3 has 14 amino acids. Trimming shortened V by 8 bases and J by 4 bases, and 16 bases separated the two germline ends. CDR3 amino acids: CASGKRGVADTQYF. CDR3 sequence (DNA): TGTGCCAGCGGTAAGAGGGGCGTCGCAGATACGCAGTATTTT.

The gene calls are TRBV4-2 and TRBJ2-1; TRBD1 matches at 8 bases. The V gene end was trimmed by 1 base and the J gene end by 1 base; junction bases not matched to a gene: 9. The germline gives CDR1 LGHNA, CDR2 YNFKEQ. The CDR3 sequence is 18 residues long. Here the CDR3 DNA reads TGTGCCAGCAGCCAAGTGGGCCTCACAGGGGGGTCCTACAATGAGCAGTTCTTC. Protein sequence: CASSQVGLTGGSYNEQFF.

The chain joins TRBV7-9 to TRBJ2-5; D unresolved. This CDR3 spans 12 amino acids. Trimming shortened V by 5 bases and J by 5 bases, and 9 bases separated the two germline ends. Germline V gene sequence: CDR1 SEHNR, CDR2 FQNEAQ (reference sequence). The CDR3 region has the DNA TGTGCCAGCAGCCCCGGCACGGAGACCCAGTACTTC. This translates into CASSPGTETQYF.

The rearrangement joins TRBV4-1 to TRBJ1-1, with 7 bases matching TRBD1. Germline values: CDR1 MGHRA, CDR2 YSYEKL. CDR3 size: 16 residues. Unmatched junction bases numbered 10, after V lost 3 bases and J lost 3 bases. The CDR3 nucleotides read TGCGCCAGCAGCCAGATTCTGACAGGGAGAGACACTGAAGCTTTCTTT. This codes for CASSQILTGRDTEAFF.

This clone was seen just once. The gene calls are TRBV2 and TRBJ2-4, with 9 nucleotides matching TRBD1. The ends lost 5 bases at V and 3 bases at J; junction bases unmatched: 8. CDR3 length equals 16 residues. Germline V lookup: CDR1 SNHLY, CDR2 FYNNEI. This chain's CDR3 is CASSTRTGADKNIQYF. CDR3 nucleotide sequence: TGTGCCAGCAGTACCCGGACAGGGGCGGACAAAAACATTCAGTACTTC.

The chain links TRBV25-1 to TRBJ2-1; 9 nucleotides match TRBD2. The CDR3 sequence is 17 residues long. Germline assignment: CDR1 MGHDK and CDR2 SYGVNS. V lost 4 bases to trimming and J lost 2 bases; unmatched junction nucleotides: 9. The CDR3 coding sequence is TGTGCCAGCAGTGGACCTTTAGCGGGGGCCACCTACAATGAGCAGTTCTTC. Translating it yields CASSGPLAGATYNEQFF. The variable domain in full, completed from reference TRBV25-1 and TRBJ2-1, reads EADIYQTPRYLVIGTGKKITLECSQTMGHDKMYWYQQDPGMELHLIHYSYGVNSTEKGDLSSESTVSRIRTEHFPLTLESARPSHTSQYLCASSGPLAGATYNEQFFGPGTRLTVL.

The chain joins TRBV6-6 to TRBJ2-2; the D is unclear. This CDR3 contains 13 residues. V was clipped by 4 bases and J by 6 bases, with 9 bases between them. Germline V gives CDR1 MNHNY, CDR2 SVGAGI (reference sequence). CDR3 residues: CASSSGWSGELFF. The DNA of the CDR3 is TGTGCCAGCAGTTCCGGTTGGTCCGGGGAGCTGTTTTTT.

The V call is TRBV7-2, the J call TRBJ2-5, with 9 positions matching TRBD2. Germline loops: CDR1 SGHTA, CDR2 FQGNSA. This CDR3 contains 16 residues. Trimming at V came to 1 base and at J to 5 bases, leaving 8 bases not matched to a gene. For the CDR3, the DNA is TGTGCCAGCAGCTTAGGAAGGCGGGGGGGCAGGGAGACCCAGTACTTC. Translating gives CASSLGRRGGRETQYF.

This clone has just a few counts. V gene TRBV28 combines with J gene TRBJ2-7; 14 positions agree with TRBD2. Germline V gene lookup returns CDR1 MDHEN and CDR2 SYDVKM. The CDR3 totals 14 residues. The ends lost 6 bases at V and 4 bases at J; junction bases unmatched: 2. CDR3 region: CASSRTSGRYEQYF. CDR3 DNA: TGTGCCAGCAGCCGGACTAGCGGGAGGTACGAGCAGTACTTC.

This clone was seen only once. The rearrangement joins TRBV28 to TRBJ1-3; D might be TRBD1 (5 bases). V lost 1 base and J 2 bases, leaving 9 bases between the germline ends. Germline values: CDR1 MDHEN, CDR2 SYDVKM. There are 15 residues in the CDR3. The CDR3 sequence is CASSLFPGPGNTIYF. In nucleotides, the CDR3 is TGTGCCAGCAGTTTATTCCCAGGGCCTGGAAACACCATATATTTT. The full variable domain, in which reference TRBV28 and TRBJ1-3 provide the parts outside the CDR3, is DVKVTQSSRYLVKRTGEKVFLECVQDMDHENMFWYRQDPGLGLRLIYFSYDVKMKEKGDIPEGYSVSREKKERFSLILESASTNQTSMYLCASSLFPGPGNTIYFGEGSWLTVV.

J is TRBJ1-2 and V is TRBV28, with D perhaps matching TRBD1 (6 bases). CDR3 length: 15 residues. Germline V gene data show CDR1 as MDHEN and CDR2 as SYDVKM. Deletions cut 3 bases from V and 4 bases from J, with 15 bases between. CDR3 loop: CASSLSRGAGYGYTF. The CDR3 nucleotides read TGTGCCAGCAGTTTGTCCAGGGGCGCGGGCTATGGCTACACCTTC.

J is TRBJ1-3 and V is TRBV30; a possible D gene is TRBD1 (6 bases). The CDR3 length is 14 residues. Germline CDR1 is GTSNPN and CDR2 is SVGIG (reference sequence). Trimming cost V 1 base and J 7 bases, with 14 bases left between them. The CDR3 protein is CAWSADRLGNTIYF. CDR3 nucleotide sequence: TGTGCCTGGAGTGCCGACAGGCTGGGGAACACCATATATTTT.

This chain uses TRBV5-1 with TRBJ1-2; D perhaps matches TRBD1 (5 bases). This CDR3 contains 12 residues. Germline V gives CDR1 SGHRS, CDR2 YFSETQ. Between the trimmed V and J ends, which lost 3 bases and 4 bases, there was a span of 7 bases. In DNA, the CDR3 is TGCGCCAGCAGCTGGGGGTCCTATGGCTACACCTTC. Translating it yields CASSWGSYGYTF. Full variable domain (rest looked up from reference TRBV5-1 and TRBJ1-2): KAGVTQTPRYLIKTRGQQVTLSCSPISGHRSVSWYQQTPGQGLQFLFEYFSETQRNKGNFPGRFSGRQFSNSRSEMNVSTLELGDSALYLCASSWGSYGYTFGSGTRLTVV.

CDR3 loop: CASSTTGISYNEQFF. Here the CDR3 DNA reads TGTGCCAGTAGTACGACAGGGATTTCCTACAATGAGCAGTTCTTC. The chain is built from TRBV19 and TRBJ2-1; 7 positions agree with TRBD1. Germline trimming cut 4 bases from V and 1 base from J; bases unmatched to any gene: 4. Germline assignment: CDR1 LNHDA and CDR2 SQIVND (reference sequence). The CDR3 consists of 15 residues.

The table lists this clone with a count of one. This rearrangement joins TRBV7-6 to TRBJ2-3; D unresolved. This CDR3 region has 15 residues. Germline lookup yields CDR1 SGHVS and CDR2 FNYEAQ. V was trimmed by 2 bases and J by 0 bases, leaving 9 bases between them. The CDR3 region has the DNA TGTGCCAGCAGCTTAATGGGCAGTAGCACAGATACGCAGTATTTT. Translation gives CASSLMGSSTDTQYF.

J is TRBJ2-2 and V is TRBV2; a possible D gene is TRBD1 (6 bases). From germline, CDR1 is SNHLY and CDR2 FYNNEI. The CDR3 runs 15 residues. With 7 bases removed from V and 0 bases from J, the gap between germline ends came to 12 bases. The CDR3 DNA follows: TGTGCCAGCAATACCGGACAGACGAACACCGGGGAGCTGTTTTTT. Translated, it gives CASNTGQTNTGELFF.

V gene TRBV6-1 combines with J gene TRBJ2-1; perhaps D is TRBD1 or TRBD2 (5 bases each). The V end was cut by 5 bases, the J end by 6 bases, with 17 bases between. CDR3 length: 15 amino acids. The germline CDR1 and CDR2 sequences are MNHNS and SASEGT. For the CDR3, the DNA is TGTGCCAGCAGTTCCTGGGACCCTTCCCTCAATGAGCAGTTCTTC. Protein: CASSSWDPSLNEQFF.

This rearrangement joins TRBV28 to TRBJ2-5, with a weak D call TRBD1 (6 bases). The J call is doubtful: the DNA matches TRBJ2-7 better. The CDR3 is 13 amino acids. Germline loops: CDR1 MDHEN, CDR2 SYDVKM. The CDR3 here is CASNEGVSYEQYF. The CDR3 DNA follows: TGTGCCAGCAACGAGGGGGTCTCCTACGAGCAGTACTTC.

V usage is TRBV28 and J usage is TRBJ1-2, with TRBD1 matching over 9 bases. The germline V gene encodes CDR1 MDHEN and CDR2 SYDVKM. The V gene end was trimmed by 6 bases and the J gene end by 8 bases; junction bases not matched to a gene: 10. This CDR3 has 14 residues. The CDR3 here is CASSRGQGGQGYTF. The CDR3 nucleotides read TGTGCCAGCAGCCGGGGACAGGGCGGGCAGGGCTACACCTTC.

In DNA, the CDR3 is TGTGCCAGCAGCTCCCCGGGACCGCACAAGGACGAGCAGTACTTC. Its protein is CASSSPGPHKDEQYF. The chain combines TRBV7-3 with TRBJ2-7; D could derive from TRBD1 or TRBD2 (5 bases each). CDR3 length: 15 residues. The germline V gene has CDR1 SGHTA and CDR2 FQGTGA. The germline V and J ends were trimmed by 4 bases and 5 bases, with 18 bases remaining between them.

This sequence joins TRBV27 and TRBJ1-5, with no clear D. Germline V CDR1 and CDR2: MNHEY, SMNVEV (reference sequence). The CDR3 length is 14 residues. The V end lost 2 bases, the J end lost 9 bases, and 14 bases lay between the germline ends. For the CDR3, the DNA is TGTGCCAGCAGTTTAGAGAAAGGTTCACCGCCCCAGCATTTT. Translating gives CASSLEKGSPPQHF.

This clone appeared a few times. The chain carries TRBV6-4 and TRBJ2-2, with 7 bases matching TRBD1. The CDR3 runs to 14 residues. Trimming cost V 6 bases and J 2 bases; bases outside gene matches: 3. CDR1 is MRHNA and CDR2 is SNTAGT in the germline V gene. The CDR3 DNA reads TGTGCCAGCAGGAGACAGGGTAACACCGGGGAGCTGTTTTTT. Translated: CASRRQGNTGELFF.

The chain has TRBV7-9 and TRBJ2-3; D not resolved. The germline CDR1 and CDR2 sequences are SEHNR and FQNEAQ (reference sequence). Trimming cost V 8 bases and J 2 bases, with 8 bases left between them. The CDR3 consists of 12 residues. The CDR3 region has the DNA TGTGCCAGCCGAGGTATCACAGATACGCAGTATTTT. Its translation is CASRGITDTQYF.

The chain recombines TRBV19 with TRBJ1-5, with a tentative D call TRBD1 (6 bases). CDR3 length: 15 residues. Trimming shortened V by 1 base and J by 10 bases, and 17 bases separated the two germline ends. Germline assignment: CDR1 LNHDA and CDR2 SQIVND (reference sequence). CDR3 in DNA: TGTGCCAGTAGTATAGGCGGCAGGGGCCCTAACCCCCAGCATTTT. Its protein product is CASSIGGRGPNPQHF.

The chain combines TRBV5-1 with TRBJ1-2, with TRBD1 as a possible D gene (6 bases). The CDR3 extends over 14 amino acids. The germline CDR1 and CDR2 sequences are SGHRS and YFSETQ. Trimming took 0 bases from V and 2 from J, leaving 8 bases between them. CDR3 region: CASSLEGENYGYTF. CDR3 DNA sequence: TGCGCCAGCAGCTTGGAGGGGGAGAACTATGGCTACACCTTC.

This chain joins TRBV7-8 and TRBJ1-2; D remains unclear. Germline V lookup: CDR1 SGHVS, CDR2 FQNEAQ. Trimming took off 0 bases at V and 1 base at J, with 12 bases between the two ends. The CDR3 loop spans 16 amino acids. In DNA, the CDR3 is TGTGCCAGCAGCTTAGCCTCCGGTCGGAATAACTATGGCTACACCTTC. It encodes CASSLASGRNNYGYTF.

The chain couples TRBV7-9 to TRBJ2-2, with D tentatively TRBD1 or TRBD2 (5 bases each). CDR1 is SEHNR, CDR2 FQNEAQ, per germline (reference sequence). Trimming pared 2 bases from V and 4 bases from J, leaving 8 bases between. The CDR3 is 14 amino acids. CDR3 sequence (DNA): TGTGCCAGCAGCTTATCGGGGCCCACCGGGGAGCTGTTTTTT. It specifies CASSLSGPTGELFF.